Presented here are 22 T cell receptor beta chains from one specimen sequenced in a study of blood T cell repertoires in COVID-19. Assay used: immunoSEQ multiplex PCR; TCRdb lists only in-frame clones, some missing. This table has about 120,000 clones, 85% to 90% appearing once. The sequencing sample was made of peripheral blood. The receptors stem from a woman between 50 and 59 years old with acute or convalescent COVID-19.

In DNA form, the CDR3 reads TGTGCCAGCAGCCCCGGGTCCCCATACGAGCAGTACTTC. Translation: CASSPGSPYEQYF. J is TRBJ2-7 and V is TRBV12-3 or TRBV12-4; no firm D call. The ends were cut back, 6 bases at V and 4 bases at J, with 13 bases in the middle. The CDR3 sequence is 13 residues long.

The count of this clone is one. The chain employs TRBV7-8 and TRBJ1-6; TRBD1 matches 7 bases. Germline loops: CDR1 SGHVS, CDR2 FQNEAQ. J was trimmed by 2 bases and V by 10 bases; bases with no gene match: 8. The CDR3 extends over 15 amino acids. CDR3 amino acids: CATLLRGPYNSPLHF. For the CDR3, the DNA is TGTGCCACCCTCCTGAGGGGGCCCTATAATTCACCCCTCCACTTT.

The chain recombines TRBV18 with TRBJ2-2, with 8 bases fitting TRBD2. CDR3 length: 15 residues. Per germline, CDR1 KGHSH and CDR2 LQKENI. The V and J ends lost 5 bases and 5 bases, in that order; junction bases with no gene match: 7. This CDR3 is CASSNGASGTGELFF. CDR3 bases: TGTGCCAGCTCAAATGGGGCTAGCGGGACCGGGGAGCTGTTTTTT.

This clone has just one count. V gene TRBV11-3 combines with J gene TRBJ2-5, with 15 bases that match TRBD2. The CDR3 sequence is 16 residues long. J lost 5 bases, V lost 5 bases, and 6 bases had no gene match. In germline, CDR1 is SGHNT, CDR2 YENEEA. This CDR3 reads CASSPGLAGGGETQYF. The CDR3 DNA is TGTGCCAGCAGCCCGGGACTAGCGGGAGGAGGTGAGACCCAGTACTTC. The complete variable domain, with remaining parts taken from reference TRBV11-3 and TRBJ2-5, reads EAGVVQSPRYKIIEKKQPVAFWCNPISGHNTLYWYLQNLGQGPELLIRYENEEAVDDSQLPKDRFSAERLKGVDSTLKIQPAELGDSAVYLCASSPGLAGGGETQYFGPGTRLLVL.

This clone was counted a few times. The chain combines TRBV18 with TRBJ2-3; the match to TRBD1 covers 7 bases. The CDR3 has 16 amino acids. CDR1 and CDR2 (germline): KGHSH, LQKENI. V lost 3 bases to trimming and J lost 4 bases; unmatched junction nucleotides: 10. CDR3 coding DNA: TGTGCCAGCTCACCCCCCGGGACAGTATTCGCAGATACGCAGTATTTT. Amino acids: CASSPPGTVFADTQYF.

The rearrangement links TRBV7-9 to TRBJ2-3; D remains unclear. Per the germline V gene, CDR1 is SEHNR and CDR2 is FQNEAQ (reference sequence). The CDR3 runs 12 residues. V dropped 4 bases and J dropped 5 bases, with 7 bases sitting between them. CDR3 loop: CASSSPGDTQYF. The CDR3 bases are TGTGCCAGCAGCTCCCCGGGAGATACGCAGTATTTT.

The chain carries TRBV6-2 or TRBV6-3 and TRBJ1-1; 8 nucleotides align to TRBD1. The CDR3 is 14 amino acids. Germline V gene sequence: CDR1 MNHEY, CDR2 SVGEGT. J lost 5 bases, V lost 5 bases, and 7 bases had no gene match. The CDR3 protein is CASSQTGEETEAFF. The CDR3 nucleotides read TGTGCCAGCAGTCAGACAGGGGAAGAGACTGAAGCTTTCTTT.

This rearrangement joins TRBV5-6 to TRBJ1-2, with D hard to call. V lost 0 bases and J lost 2, with 8 bases in between. The V gene's germline CDR1 is SGHDT and CDR2 YYEEEE. The CDR3 covers 14 residues. CDR3 region: CASSLVQKNYGYTF. The CDR3 nucleotides read TGTGCCAGCAGCTTGGTACAGAAAAACTATGGCTACACCTTC.

The chain is built from TRBV9 and TRBJ1-1; TRBD1 agrees at 10 bases. The V gene's germline CDR1 is SGDLS and CDR2 YYNGEE. The CDR3 runs 17 residues. V shed 0 bases and J 0 bases; nucleotides not matched to a gene: 5. The CDR3 DNA reads as TGTGCCAGCAGCGTAGAGACAGGGGGCGGTGTGAACACTGAAGCTTTCTTT. Protein sequence: CASSVETGGGVNTEAFF.

The chain employs TRBV9 and TRBJ2-5; TRBD2 aligns across 7 bases. The CDR3 is made up of 15 amino acids. The V segment lost 4 bases and the J segment 5 bases; nucleotides outside the gene matches: 11. CDR1 and CDR2 from the germline V gene are SGDLS and YYNGEE. The CDR3 here is CASSPRLAVTETQYF. The CDR3 DNA is TGTGCCAGCAGCCCCAGGCTAGCGGTTACGGAGACCCAGTACTTC. The whole variable domain, remainder taken from reference TRBV9 and TRBJ2-5, is DSGVTQTPKHLITATGQRVTLRCSPRSGDLSVYWYQQSLDQGLQFLIQYYNGEERAKGNILERFSAQQFPDLHSELNLSSLELGDSALYFCASSPRLAVTETQYFGPGTRLLVL.

This clone has only one observation. The V gene is TRBV30, the J gene TRBJ1-4, with 8 bases matching TRBD1. V lost 6 bases, J lost 4 bases, and 4 bases stayed unmatched. The CDR3 loop spans 13 amino acids. Germline lookup yields CDR1 GTSNPN and CDR2 SVGIG (reference sequence). CDR3 coding DNA: TGTGCCTGTTTCGACAGGGGTAATGAAAAACTGTTTTTT. Translation: CACFDRGNEKLFF. Together with reference TRBV30 and TRBJ1-4, the CDR3 gives the full variable domain: SQTIHQWPATLVQPVGSPLSLECTVEGTSNPNLYWYRQAAGRGLQLLFYSVGIGQISSEVPQNLSASRPQDRQFILSSKKLLLSDSGFYLCACFDRGNEKLFFGSGTQLSVL.

The chain has TRBV24-1 and TRBJ2-2; TRBD2 agrees at 7 bases. With V trimmed by 9 bases and J by 2 bases, 14 bases remained unmatched. Germline V gene sequence: CDR1 KGHDR, CDR2 SFDVKD. This CDR3 spans 17 amino acids. CDR3 in amino acids: CATQEDWASGNTGELFF. The CDR3 region has the DNA TGTGCCACCCAAGAGGACTGGGCTAGCGGCAACACCGGGGAGCTGTTTTTT.

This chain joins TRBV6-2 or TRBV6-3 and TRBJ1-5, with D possibly matching TRBD1 (6 bases). The V end was cut by 5 bases, the J end by 9 bases, with 17 bases between. CDR1 is MNHEY and CDR2 is SVGEGT in the germline V gene. The CDR3 totals 14 residues. The CDR3 region is CASSAGTSSWPQHF. For the CDR3, the DNA is TGTGCCAGCAGTGCCGGGACAAGCTCCTGGCCCCAGCATTTT.

The V gene is TRBV15, the J gene TRBJ1-2; TRBD1 might be the D (6 bases). Germline-derived CDR1 and CDR2 are LNHNV and YYDKDF (reference sequence). This CDR3 has 14 amino acids. V lost 0 bases and J lost 4, with 9 bases in between. CDR3 sequence: CATSRDRQAYGYTF. CDR3 nucleotides: TGTGCCACCAGCAGAGATCGACAGGCCTATGGCTACACCTTC.

The CDR3 region has the DNA TGCGCCAGCAGCTTAGGACAGGGGGCTGGGGCCAACGTCCTGACTTTC. This gives the protein CASSLGQGAGANVLTF. The genes are TRBV5-1 and TRBJ2-6; 10 nucleotides line up with TRBD1. V gave up 2 bases and J gave up 2 bases; unmatched junction bases: 1. The germline CDR1 and CDR2 sequences are SGHRS and YFSETQ. The CDR3 is 16 amino acids.

The chain has TRBV25-1 and TRBJ1-1, with 7 bases matching TRBD1. Germline trimming cut 6 bases from V and 2 bases from J; bases unmatched to any gene: 3. In germline, CDR1 is MGHDK, CDR2 SYGVNS. This CDR3 is 13 amino acids long. The chain's CDR3 is CASRGQANTEAFF. DNA for the CDR3: TGTGCCAGCAGAGGACAGGCCAACACTGAAGCTTTCTTT.

The chain couples TRBV24-1 to TRBJ1-5, with D unclear. The CDR3 is 13 residues long. The V gene's germline CDR1 is KGHDR and CDR2 SFDVKD. Trimming took 10 bases from V and 2 from J, leaving 11 bases between them. CDR3 sequence: CATSGWGNQPQHF. The CDR3 DNA reads as TGTGCCACAAGCGGTTGGGGCAATCAGCCCCAGCATTTT.

This clone was seen a single time. This chain uses TRBV7-9 with TRBJ2-3, with 7 positions matching TRBD1. Germline V gives CDR1 SEHNR, CDR2 FQNEAQ (reference sequence). The V gene end was trimmed by 4 bases and the J gene end by 4 bases; junction bases not matched to a gene: 2. This CDR3 region has 13 residues. CDR3 sequence: CASSWTGPDTQYF. CDR3 DNA: TGTGCCAGCAGCTGGACAGGTCCAGATACGCAGTATTTT.

This clone showed up just once. V and J are TRBV6-5 and TRBJ1-2, with D hard to call. Germline V gene sequence: CDR1 MNHEY, CDR2 SVGAGI. The CDR3 has 14 residues. V shed 10 bases and J shed 8 bases, with 23 bases lying between them. Here the CDR3 reads CATSPGGLPYGYTF. DNA of the CDR3: TGTGCCACGTCACCGGGAGGGCTTCCCTACGGCTACACCTTC.

This clone was counted once. The DNA of the CDR3 is TGTGCCAGCAGAACTAGGGAAAATGAGGGCTACACCTTC. It yields the protein CASRTRENEGYTF. The rearrangement links TRBV6-6 to TRBJ1-2; no clear D. CDR1 and CDR2 (germline): MNHNY, SVGAGI (reference sequence). V was shortened by 6 bases and J by 8 bases, with 16 bases between the two germline ends. The CDR3 extends over 13 amino acids.

The J gene is TRBJ1-2, the V gene TRBV30; TRBD1 matches at 7 bases. The CDR3 is 14 amino acids. V lost 3 bases, J lost 6 bases, and 10 bases stayed unmatched. The V gene's germline CDR1 is GTSNPN and CDR2 SVGIG (reference sequence). The CDR3 spells CAWRRLDREDGYTF. The CDR3 DNA reads TGTGCCTGGAGGAGATTAGACAGGGAGGATGGCTACACCTTC. Full variable domain (remainder filled in from reference TRBV30 and TRBJ1-2): SQTIHQWPATLVQPVGSPLSLECTVEGTSNPNLYWYRQAAGRGLQLLFYSVGIGQISSEVPQNLSASRPQDRQFILSSKKLLLSDSGFYLCAWRRLDREDGYTFGSGTRLTVV.

The chain combines TRBV3-1 (or the pseudogene TRBV3-2) with TRBJ2-6; 9 positions agree with TRBD1. In germline, CDR1 is LGHDT, CDR2 YNNKEL (reference sequence). This CDR3 has 18 amino acids. V gave up 1 base and J gave up 3 bases; unmatched junction bases: 7. As DNA, the CDR3 is TGTGCCAGCAGCCAAGCGGGACAGGGTAGTAGTGGGGCCAACGTCCTGACTTTC. This translates into CASSQAGQGSSGANVLTF.